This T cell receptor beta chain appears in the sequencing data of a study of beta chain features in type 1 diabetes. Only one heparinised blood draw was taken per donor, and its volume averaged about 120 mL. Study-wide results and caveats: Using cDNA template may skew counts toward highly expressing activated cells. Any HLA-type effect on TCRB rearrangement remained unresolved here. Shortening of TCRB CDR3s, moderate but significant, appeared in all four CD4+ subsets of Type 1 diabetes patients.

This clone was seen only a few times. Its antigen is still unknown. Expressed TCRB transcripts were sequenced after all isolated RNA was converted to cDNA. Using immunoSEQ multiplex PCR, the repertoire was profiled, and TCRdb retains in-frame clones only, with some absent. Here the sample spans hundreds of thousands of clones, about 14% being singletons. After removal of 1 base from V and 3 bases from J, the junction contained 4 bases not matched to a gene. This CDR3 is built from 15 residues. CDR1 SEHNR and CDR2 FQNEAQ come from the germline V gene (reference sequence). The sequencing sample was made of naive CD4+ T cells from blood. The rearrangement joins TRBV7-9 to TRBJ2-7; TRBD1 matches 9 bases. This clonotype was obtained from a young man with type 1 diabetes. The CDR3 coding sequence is TGTGCCAGCAGCTTAGTGGGACAGGGAAGCTACGAGCAGTACTTC. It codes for CASSLVGQGSYEQYF.